This TCR beta chain was captured by sequencing in a study of cytomegalovirus exposure and HLA in healthy donors. The CDR3 sequence is 15 residues long. The ends were cut back, 1 base at V and 8 bases at J, with 15 bases in the middle. Germline CDR1 is SNHLY and CDR2 is FYNNEI. PCR involved 60 Vbeta and 13 Jbeta primers. Data came from immunoSEQ multiplex PCR; TCRdb stores just in-frame clones and leaves some out. The sample table includes roughly 88,000 clones. For this clone: The target antigen is unknown.

Study-wide points: Data from an earlier analysis indicated that most TCR beta V segments were productive either about 87% or about 30% of the time.

V gene TRBV2 combines with J gene TRBJ1-5; D is ambiguous. The origin of this receptor is a man aged 50-60 years in good health and CMV-seropositive. The sample consisted of PBMCs. CDR3 sequence: CASSEGSTTEEPQHF. The CDR3 DNA reads TGTGCCAGCAGTGAAGGCAGTACCACGGAGGAGCCCCAGCATTTT. The whole variable domain, filled in from reference TRBV2 and TRBJ1-5, reads EPEVTQTPSHQVTQMGQEVILRCVPISNHLYFYWYRQILGQKVEFLVSFYNNEISEKSEIFDDQFSVERPDGSNFTLKIRSTKLEDSAMYFCASSEGSTTEEPQHFGDGTRLSIL.